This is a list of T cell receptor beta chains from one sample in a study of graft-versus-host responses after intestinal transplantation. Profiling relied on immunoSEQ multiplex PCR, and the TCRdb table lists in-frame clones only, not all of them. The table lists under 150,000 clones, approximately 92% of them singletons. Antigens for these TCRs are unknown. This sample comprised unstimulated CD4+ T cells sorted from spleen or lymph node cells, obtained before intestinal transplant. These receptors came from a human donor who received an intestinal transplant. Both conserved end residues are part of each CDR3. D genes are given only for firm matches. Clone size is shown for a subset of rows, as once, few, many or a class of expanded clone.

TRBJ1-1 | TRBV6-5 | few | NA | TGTGCCAGCAGGGGGAACACTGAAGCTTTCTTT | CASRGNTEAFF
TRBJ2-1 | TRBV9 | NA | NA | TGTGCCAGCAGCGTTTTGAGCAGGGGAGGGGACAATGAGCAGTTCTTC | CASSVLSRGGDNEQFF
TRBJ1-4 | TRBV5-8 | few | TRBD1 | TGTGCCAGCAGCCCTGACAGGGTAGGGCGCGAAAAACTGTTTTTT | CASSPDRVGREKLFF
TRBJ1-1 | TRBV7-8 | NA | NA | TGTGCCAGCAGCTTAGTCGGGAACACTGAAGCTTTCTTT | CASSLVGNTEAFF
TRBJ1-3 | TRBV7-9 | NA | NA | TGTGCCAGCAGCCCCAGCGGTGGAAACACCATATATTTT | CASSPSGGNTIYF
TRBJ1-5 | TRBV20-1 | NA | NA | TGCAGTGCTAGATCTCGCAGGGAGCATTTT | CSARSRREHF
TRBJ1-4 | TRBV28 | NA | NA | TGTGCCAGCAGTCCCCCGGGGGCTTGGGAAAAACTGTTTTTT | CASSPPGAWEKLFF
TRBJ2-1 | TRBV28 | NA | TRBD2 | TGTGCCAGCAGTTTATCCGGCGGGGCGGTGACTAGCGTGTTCTTC | CASSLSGGAVTSVFF
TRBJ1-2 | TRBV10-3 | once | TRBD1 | TGTGCCATCAGTGGACAGGGTGTCTATGGCTACACCTTC | CAISGQGVYGYTF
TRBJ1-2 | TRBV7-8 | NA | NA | TGTGCCAGCAGCATCTCCAGGGAAGTGGGCTACACCTTC | CASSISREVGYTF
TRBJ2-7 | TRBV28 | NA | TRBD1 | TGTGCCAGCAGTGTCTCGACAGGGGTTTCCCACGAGCAGTACTTC | CASSVSTGVSHEQYF
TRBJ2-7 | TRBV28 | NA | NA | TGTGCCAGCAGTTTAACGGGACGGGTCTACGAGCAGTACTTC | CASSLTGRVYEQYF